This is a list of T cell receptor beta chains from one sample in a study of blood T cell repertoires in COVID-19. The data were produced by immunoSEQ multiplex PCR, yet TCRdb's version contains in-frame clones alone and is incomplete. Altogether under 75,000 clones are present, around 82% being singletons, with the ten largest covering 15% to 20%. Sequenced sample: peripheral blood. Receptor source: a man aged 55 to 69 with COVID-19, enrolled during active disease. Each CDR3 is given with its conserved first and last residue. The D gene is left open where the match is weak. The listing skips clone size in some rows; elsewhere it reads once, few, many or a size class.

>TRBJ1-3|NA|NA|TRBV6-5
CASSYMTGSSGNTIYF
TGTGCCAGCAGTTACATGACAGGCAGCTCTGGAAACACCATATATTTT
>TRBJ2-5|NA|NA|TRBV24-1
CATSDVKTGEGQETQYF
TGTGCCACCAGTGACGTTAAGACAGGGGAGGGGCAAGAGACCCAGTACTTC
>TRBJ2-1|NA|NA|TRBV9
CASSVRRNSEQFF
TGTGCCAGCAGCGTACGGAGGAACAGTGAGCAGTTCTTC
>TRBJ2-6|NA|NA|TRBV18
CASSPGPPSGANVLTF
TGTGCCAGCTCACCCGGTCCCCCCTCTGGGGCCAACGTCCTGACTTTC
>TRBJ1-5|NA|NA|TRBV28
CASSLITAQPQHF
TGTGCCAGCAGTTTAATCACTGCTCAGCCCCAGCATTTT
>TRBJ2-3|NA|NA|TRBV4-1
CAQLFHYRVGTDTQYF
TGCGCTCAGCTCTTTCACTATCGGGTCGGGACAGATACGCAGTATTTT
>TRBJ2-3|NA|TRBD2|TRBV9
CASSAQAGALTDTQYF
TGTGCCAGCAGCGCGCAAGCGGGGGCTCTGACAGATACGCAGTATTTT
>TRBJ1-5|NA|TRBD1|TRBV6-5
CASSRDRGSEEPQHF
TGTGCCAGCAGCCGGGACAGGGGGTCCGAGGAGCCCCAGCATTTT
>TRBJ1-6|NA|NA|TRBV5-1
CASSLTQGSPGWESPLHF
TGCGCCAGCAGTTTGACACAGGGTTCGCCCGGGTGGGAGTCACCCCTCCACTTT
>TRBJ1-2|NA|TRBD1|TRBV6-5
CASSLTGGSYGYTF
TGTGCCAGCAGCCTGACAGGGGGAAGCTATGGCTACACCTTC
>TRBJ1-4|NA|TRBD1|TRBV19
CASSIRDRSEKLFF
TGTGCCAGTAGTATAAGGGACAGGTCGGAAAAACTGTTTTTT
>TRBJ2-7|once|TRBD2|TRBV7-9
CASSHTSGGRSEQYF
TGTGCCAGCAGCCATACTAGCGGGGGACGGTCCGAGCAGTACTTC
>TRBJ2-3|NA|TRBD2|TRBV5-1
CASSAGTSGVDTQYF
TGCGCCAGCAGCGCCGGGACTAGCGGTGTTGATACGCAGTATTTT
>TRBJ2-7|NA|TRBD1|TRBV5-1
CASSMLPGQGYEQYF
TGCGCCAGCAGCATGTTACCGGGACAGGGATACGAGCAGTACTTC
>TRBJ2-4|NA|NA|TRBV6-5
CASRRTAVNIQYF
TGTGCCAGCAGACGGACAGCCGTAAACATTCAGTACTTC
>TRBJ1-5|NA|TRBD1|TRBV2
CASSGPGQGIQPQHF
TGTGCCAGCAGTGGCCCGGGACAGGGGATTCAGCCCCAGCATTTT
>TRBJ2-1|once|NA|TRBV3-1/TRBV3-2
CASSSTGFNEQFF
TGTGCCAGCAGCTCAACCGGGTTCAATGAGCAGTTCTTC
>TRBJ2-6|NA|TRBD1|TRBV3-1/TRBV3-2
CASSLTGGMSGANVLTF
TGTGCCAGCAGCCTGACAGGGGGGATGTCTGGGGCCAACGTCCTGACTTTC
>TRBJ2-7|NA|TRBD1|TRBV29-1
CSVGQGALTEQYF
TGCAGCGTTGGACAGGGGGCGCTGACCGAGCAGTACTTC
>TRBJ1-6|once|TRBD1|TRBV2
CASSSEKGGLYNSPLHF
TGTGCCAGCAGTTCCGAAAAAGGGGGCCTCTATAATTCACCCCTCCACTTT